These 4 T cell receptor beta chains originate from one sample sequenced in a study of blood T cell repertoires in COVID-19. The table came from immunoSEQ multiplex PCR; TCRdb's copy has only in-frame clones and leaves some out. The sample lists hundreds of thousands of clones, around 89% occurring once. The specimen sequenced was PBMCs or T cells enriched from blood (not recorded which). These receptors were taken from a man aged 40-50 years who had recovered from COVID-19.

The chain uses TRBV7-9 and TRBJ2-1; 9 bases are a match to TRBD1. Unmatched junction bases numbered 10, after V lost 4 bases and J lost 9 bases. Germline V gene data show CDR1 as SEHNR and CDR2 as FQNEAQ (reference sequence). This CDR3 is 15 amino acids long. CDR3 residues: CASSSSQQGAREQFF. CDR3 nucleotides: TGTGCCAGCAGCTCAAGCCAACAGGGGGCGCGTGAGCAGTTCTTC.

This clone was observed a few times. This sequence joins TRBV28 and TRBJ1-5; 8 bases align to TRBD1. The trim removed 4 bases at V and 2 bases at J, leaving 13 bases unmatched. Germline V gene lookup returns CDR1 MDHEN and CDR2 SYDVKM. This CDR3 has 18 residues. CDR3 bases: TGTGCCAGCAGTTCCCCGTCGGCCAGGGGGCTTGGCAATCAGCCCCAGCATTTT. This sequence encodes CASSSPSARGLGNQPQHF.

This chain joins TRBV10-2 and TRBJ2-1; tentatively, D is TRBD2 (5 bases). The CDR3 has 15 residues. Looked up from germline, CDR1 is WSHSY and CDR2 is SAAADI. V lost 5 bases, J lost 5 bases, and 16 bases lay in between. The CDR3 loop reads CASSLSRRADNEQFF. DNA of the CDR3: TGCGCCAGCAGTTTGAGTCGGCGGGCGGACAATGAGCAGTTCTTC.

The chain couples TRBV29-1 to TRBJ2-7; D call uncertain. Trimming pared 5 bases from V and 4 bases from J, leaving 9 bases between. The length of the CDR3 is 11 residues. Germline V gene lookup returns CDR1 SQVTM and CDR2 ANQGSEA. CDR3 sequence (DNA): TGCAGCGTTCTGGGCGCTTACGAGCAGTACTTC. Amino acids: CSVLGAYEQYF.